These T cell receptor beta chains were read from a single sample in a study of CD8 T cells in ankylosing spondylitis. TCRdb reprocessed the 5' RACE reads via MiXCR and lists one record per CDR3 protein. In the table there are about 540,000 distinct CDR3 sequences, about an eighth of which are singletons. Sequencing was done on a sample of blood, either unsorted or a sorted T cell fraction (not recorded which). Receptor source: a male donor with ankylosing spondylitis. Each CDR3 is given with its conserved first and last residue. The order of the fields is clone size, J gene, D gene, V gene, CDR3 protein, CDR3 DNA. A D gene is named only where the DNA matches it firmly. Rows may omit the clone size; those that give it use once, few, many or a size class.

.	TRBJ1-4	.	TRBV20-1	CSARFDGATNEKLFF	TGCAGTGCTAGGTTCGACGGAGCAACTAATGAAAAACTGTTTTTT
.	TRBJ1-2	TRBD1	TRBV20-1	CSARARTGEGYGYTF	TGCAGTGCTAGAGCTAGGACAGGGGAGGGTTATGGCTACACCTTC
.	TRBJ1-1	TRBD1	TRBV7-9	CASSWDSVNTEAFF	TGTGCCAGCAGCTGGGACAGTGTGAACACTGAAGCTTTCTTT
few	TRBJ2-2	TRBD1	TRBV20-1	CSASEMTGGPGELFF	TGCAGTGCTAGCGAGATGACAGGGGGTCCCGGGGAGCTGTTTTTT
few	TRBJ2-2	.	TRBV20-1	CSARAGAGGTGELFF	TGCAGTGCTAGAGCGGGAGCGGGCGGGACCGGGGAGCTGTTTTTT
.	TRBJ1-2	.	TRBV12-3/TRBV12-4	CASSTPIIGGSNYGYTF	TGTGCCAGCAGCACCCCTATAATTGGGGGAAGCAACTATGGCTACACCTTC
few	TRBJ1-1	TRBD1	TRBV20-1	CSAQFIIRGQGNTEAFF	TGCAGTGCTCAGTTTATCATAAGGGGGCAAGGGAACACTGAAGCTTTCTTT
.	TRBJ2-2	.	TRBV20-1	CSAREPGRNTGELFF	TGCAGTGCTAGAGAACCGGGACGGAACACCGGGGAGCTGTTTTTT
.	TRBJ1-5	.	TRBV12-3/TRBV12-4	CASSSSPTSNQPQHF	TGTGCCAGCAGTTCTAGCCCCACAAGCAATCAGCCCCAGCATTTT
many	TRBJ1-4	TRBD1	TRBV7-9	CASSRGGQLNEKLFF	TGTGCCAGCAGTCGCGGGGGACAGCTCAATGAAAAACTGTTTTTT
.	TRBJ2-5	.	TRBV12-3/TRBV12-4	CASRTESQETQYF	TGTGCCAGCAGGACAGAGTCCCAAGAGACCCAGTACTTC
many	TRBJ2-3	.	TRBV7-2	CASSLVSTDTQYF	TGTGCCAGCAGCTTAGTTAGCACAGATACGCAGTATTTT
few	TRBJ1-5	.	TRBV15	CATSRDFKQGSNQPQHF	TGTGCCACCAGCAGAGACTTCAAACAGGGTAGCAATCAGCCCCAGCATTTT
many	TRBJ2-3	TRBD2	TRBV27	CASSLLRGGRALTDTQYF	TGTGCCAGCAGTTTACTCCGGGGCGGGAGGGCCTTAACAGATACGCAGTATTTT
many	TRBJ1-2	TRBD1	TRBV29-1	CSVDGNRGGYGYTF	TGCAGCGTTGACGGAAACAGGGGGGGATATGGCTACACCTTC
few	TRBJ2-5	.	TRBV4-1	CASSQAGHGTQYF	TGCGCCAGCAGCCAAGCCGGCCACGGGACCCAGTACTTC
.	TRBJ2-7	.	TRBV2	CASSEPPYEQYF	TGTGCCAGCAGCGAGCCCCCCTACGAGCAGTACTTC
.	TRBJ2-1	TRBD2	TRBV6-1	CASSDQLLAGGYNEQFF	TGTGCCAGCAGTGATCAGCTTTTAGCGGGGGGATACAATGAGCAGTTCTTC
few	TRBJ2-1	TRBD2	TRBV5-1	CASSLGRGEGYNEQFF	TGCGCCAGCAGCTTGGGGCGCGGGGAGGGATACAATGAGCAGTTCTTC
.	TRBJ2-3	TRBD2	TRBV12-3/TRBV12-4	CASSLLAGAADTQYF	TGTGCCAGCAGTTTACTAGCGGGAGCAGCAGATACGCAGTATTTT
few	TRBJ2-2	.	TRBV5-5	CASSFQDTGELFF	TGTGCCAGCAGCTTCCAGGACACCGGGGAGCTGTTTTTT
.	TRBJ2-1	TRBD1	TRBV5-1	CASSLAPGGQGINEQFF	TGCGCCAGCAGCTTGGCCCCCGGGGGACAGGGAATCAATGAGCAGTTCTTC
few	TRBJ2-3	.	TRBV5-1	CASSLEGRVGADTQYF	TGCGCCAGCAGCTTGGAAGGCAGGGTGGGTGCAGATACGCAGTATTTT
many	TRBJ2-7	TRBD1	TRBV6-2/TRBV6-3	CASSSTGQGNYEQYF	TGTGCCAGCAGTTCTACGGGACAGGGCAACTACGAGCAGTACTTC
few	TRBJ1-2	.	TRBV12-3/TRBV12-4	CASSSRGRTGGYGYTF	TGTGCCAGCAGTTCGAGGGGGAGGACTGGCGGCTATGGCTACACCTTC
.	TRBJ1-4	TRBD1	TRBV10-3	CAISDRQGGEKLFF	TGTGCCATCAGTGATAGACAGGGAGGGGAAAAACTGTTTTTT